This T cell receptor (beta chain) was documented in a study of blood T cell repertoires in COVID-19. Study-level background: The United States, Italy and Spain were the sources of the acute and convalescent COVID-19 samples. Nucleic acid was either cDNA or gDNA, and it came from T cells, B-cell-depleted T cells, or PBMCs.

Some clones are missing from TCRdb's copy, which holds only in-frame ones; the method was immunoSEQ multiplex PCR. The sample lists about 150,000 clones; roughly 83% were seen once. The J segment lost 8 bases and the V segment lost 7 bases, leaving 8 bases of the junction unmatched. CDR3 length: 14 residues. Germline CDR1 reads PRHDT; CDR2 reads FYEKMQ (reference sequence). The clonotype originates from a woman aged 60-75 years with acute or convalescent COVID-19. Sequenced: peripheral blood. The V call is TRBV13, the J call TRBJ1-6; 7 nucleotides match TRBD1. The CDR3 loop reads CASIKQGIYSPLHF. DNA for the CDR3: TGTGCCAGCATCAAACAGGGGATCTATTCACCCCTCCACTTT. Full variable domain (missing parts from reference TRBV13 and TRBJ1-6): AAGVIQSPRHLIKEKRETATLKCYPIPRHDTVYWYQQGPGQDPQFLISFYEKMQSDKGSIPDRFSAQQFSDYHSELNMSSLELGDSALYFCASIKQGIYSPLHFGNGTRLTVT.